The next 11 T cell receptor beta chains were all read from a single sample in a study of CD8+ T cells in alopecia areata. Treatment denoted: oral pan-JAK inhibitor, 5-10 mg twice daily. After isolation, RNA underwent reverse transcription to generate cDNA as the sequencing template. The data were produced by immunoSEQ multiplex PCR, yet TCRdb's version contains in-frame clones alone and is incomplete. The sample carries hundreds of thousands of clones, over 45% recorded once. Specimen: CD4+ T cells sorted from blood, collected at week 24, from a patient treated with tofacitinib. These TCRs come from a human donor with alopecia areata.

This clone was seen only once. This chain joins TRBV6-5 and TRBJ2-7; the match to TRBD2 covers 8 bases. V lost 6 bases to trimming and J lost 3 bases; unmatched junction nucleotides: 10. The CDR3 consists of 15 residues. Germline loops: CDR1 MNHEY, CDR2 SVGAGI. The CDR3: CASRRGAGFRYEQYF. The CDR3 region has the DNA TGTGCCAGCAGGCGGGGGGCAGGGTTTCGCTACGAGCAGTACTTC.

The table lists this clone with many counts. This sequence joins TRBV7-8 and TRBJ2-1; 7 positions agree with TRBD2. V lost 2 bases and J lost 11; bases outside the gene matches: 9. Looked up from germline, CDR1 is SGHVS and CDR2 is FQNEAQ. CDR3 length equals 14 residues. In nucleotides, the CDR3 is TGTGCCAGCAGCTTAAAGCGACTAGCATTTAAGCAGTTCTTC. Protein: CASSLKRLAFKQFF.

The V gene is TRBV30, the J gene TRBJ2-1; unclear D gene. Per germline, CDR1 GTSNPN and CDR2 SVGIG (reference sequence). The CDR3 runs 13 residues. V lost 4 bases, J lost 8 bases, and 15 bases lay in between. The CDR3, as DNA: TGTGCCTGGACCCGTAGGGCCCGAGATGAGCAGTTCTTC. Its protein is CAWTRRARDEQFF.

The sample holds one count of this clone. The genes are TRBV6-5 and TRBJ2-3; D call uncertain. Germline CDR1 MNHEY, CDR2 SVGAGI. CDR3 size: 11 residues. V lost 0 bases to trimming and J lost 10 bases, with 5 bases between them. The CDR3 DNA sequence: TGTGCCAGCAGTTACTCGAGTTCGCAGTATTTT. Protein: CASSYSSSQYF.

The chain combines TRBV6-1 with TRBJ1-2, with 8 bases identical to TRBD1. V shed 6 bases, J shed 4 bases, and the junction held 4 bases outside the gene matches. The length of the CDR3 is 13 residues. Germline V gene lookup returns CDR1 MNHNS and CDR2 SASEGT. In DNA, the CDR3 is TGTGCCAGCAGCGGACAGGGACCCTATGGCTACACCTTC. This translates into CASSGQGPYGYTF.

The V and J genes are TRBV30 and TRBJ1-4; 7 positions agree with TRBD1. V lost 8 bases to trimming and J lost 10 bases; unmatched junction nucleotides: 10. The CDR3 loop spans 12 amino acids. CDR1 is GTSNPN, CDR2 SVGIG, per germline (reference sequence). CDR3 protein: CARGDSHRKLFF. The CDR3 nucleotides read TGTGCCCGGGGGGACAGCCACCGAAAACTGTTTTTT. Full variable domain (outside the CDR3, taken from reference TRBV30 and TRBJ1-4): SQTIHQWPATLVQPVGSPLSLECTVEGTSNPNLYWYRQAAGRGLQLLFYSVGIGQISSEVPQNLSASRPQDRQFILSSKKLLLSDSGFYLCARGDSHRKLFFGSGTQLSVL.

V gene TRBV4-2 combines with J gene TRBJ2-5, with TRBD2 identical over 12 bases. Germline CDR1 and CDR2: LGHNA and YNFKEQ. Trimming cost V 4 bases and J 0 bases; bases outside gene matches: 3. The CDR3 consists of 16 residues. CDR3: CASSPGLAGNQETQYF. The CDR3 DNA follows: TGTGCCAGCAGCCCCGGACTAGCGGGGAACCAAGAGACCCAGTACTTC.

CDR3 loop: CASSSLVGPLHF. The DNA of the CDR3 is TGTGCCAGCAGTTCCCTCGTCGGACCCCTCCACTTT. The rearrangement links TRBV9 to TRBJ1-6; D is unclear. This CDR3 is 12 amino acids long. Trimming pared 5 bases from V and 12 bases from J, leaving 12 bases between. Germline loops: CDR1 SGDLS, CDR2 YYNGEE.

V usage is TRBV4-1 and J usage is TRBJ1-2, with TRBD1 as a possible D gene (6 bases). Germline V gene sequence: CDR1 MGHRA, CDR2 YSYEKL. V lost 3 bases and J lost 0, with 14 bases in between. The CDR3 is 16 residues long. CDR3 region: CASSHGSAGANYGYTF. The CDR3 DNA is TGCGCCAGCAGCCATGGCTCTGCAGGGGCTAACTATGGCTACACCTTC.

The chain employs TRBV5-6 and TRBJ2-1; D gene uncertain. V was trimmed by 4 bases and J by 8 bases, leaving 16 bases between them. Looked up from germline, CDR1 is SGHDT and CDR2 is YYEEEE. This CDR3 has 14 amino acids. This CDR3 reads CASSPDPAGDEQFF. For the CDR3, the DNA is TGTGCCAGCAGCCCTGACCCCGCTGGGGATGAGCAGTTCTTC.

The rearrangement uses TRBV2 and TRBJ2-2; tentatively, D is TRBD1 (6 bases). The V end was cut by 6 bases, the J end by 5 bases, with 16 bases between. The CDR3 has 15 residues. The germline gives CDR1 SNHLY, CDR2 FYNNEI. For the CDR3, the DNA is TGTGCCAGCAGGCCGGACAGTACCGGGACCGGGGAGCTGTTTTTT. Translating gives CASRPDSTGTGELFF.